Each of the 11 T cell receptor beta chains below was sequenced from the same sample in a study of CD8+CD57+ T cells in acquired aplastic anemia. Only patients with CD8+CD57+ cell expansion on flow cytometry were chosen for sequencing. Both TCR beta VDJ combination and CDR3 sequence profiling were carried out. Genomic DNA was the template for this profiling. TCRdb re-called the reads through MiXCR, storing one row per CDR3 protein. The sample shows hundreds of thousands of distinct CDR3 sequences, around 33% of them seen only once. The sample consisted of sorted CD4+, CD8+, or CD8+CD57+ T cells (not recorded which) from PBMCs. All receptors come from a human donor with aplastic anemia.

The chain joins TRBV20-1 to TRBJ1-6; TRBD1 matches 10 bases. V shed 0 bases and J 7 bases; nucleotides not matched to a gene: 9. Germline lookup yields CDR1 DFQATT and CDR2 SNEGSKA (reference sequence). The CDR3 is 17 amino acids. As DNA, the CDR3 is TGCAGTGCTAGAGATGTGTTCGACAGGGGGCGGAATTCACCCCTCCACTTT. Encoded protein: CSARDVFDRGRNSPLHF.

The V gene is TRBV19, the J gene TRBJ1-1, with a possible D match to TRBD1 (5 bases). V lost 4 bases and J lost 4, with 16 bases in between. Germline loops: CDR1 LNHDA, CDR2 SQIVND (reference sequence). This CDR3 has 15 amino acids. The CDR3 DNA is TGTGCCAGTAGTACGGCCGGGACCGGGCTCACTGAAGCTTTCTTT. Its translation: CASSTAGTGLTEAFF.

In this sample, this clonotype turned up a few times. The chain couples TRBV7-9 to TRBJ1-1; TRBD1 aligns across 9 bases. Germline CDR1 reads SEHNR; CDR2 reads FQNEAQ (reference sequence). With V trimmed by 2 bases and J by 7 bases, 8 bases remained unmatched. The CDR3 runs to 15 residues. The chain's CDR3 is CASSLPGTGLIEAFF. CDR3 nucleotide sequence: TGTGCCAGCAGCTTACCCGGGACAGGGTTAATTGAAGCTTTCTTT.

The chain has TRBV5-1 and TRBJ2-5; TRBD2 aligns across 14 bases. There are 16 residues in the CDR3. The V gene's germline CDR1 is SGHRS and CDR2 YFSETQ. V was clipped by 6 bases and J by 0 bases; unmatched bases: 4. The DNA of the CDR3 is TGCGCCAGCAAACGGACTAGCGGGGGGCACCAAGAGACCCAGTACTTC. This translates into CASKRTSGGHQETQYF.

The chain couples TRBV29-1 to TRBJ2-1; 9 nucleotides agree with TRBD2. The germline V gene encodes CDR1 SQVTM and CDR2 ANQGSEA. The CDR3 is 12 amino acids. V trimming: 7 bases; J trimming: 10 bases; junction bases outside the gene matches: 8. CDR3 protein: CSAIAGDGEQFF. As DNA, the CDR3 is TGCAGCGCAATAGCGGGAGATGGCGAGCAGTTCTTC.

This clonotype has a count of ten or more. V is TRBV28 and J is TRBJ1-2; D gene ambiguous. The CDR3 runs to 13 residues. V was trimmed by 8 bases and J by 9 bases, leaving 19 bases between them. Germline assignment: CDR1 MDHEN and CDR2 SYDVKM. CDR3 in amino acids: CASWASNLWSYTF. CDR3 in DNA: TGTGCCAGCTGGGCCTCTAACCTATGGAGCTACACCTTC.

This clonotype appeared once. A single base separates this from a much larger clone, so it may be a read error. The CDR3 here is CASSLSEGKSDEQYF. In nucleotides, the CDR3 is TGTGCCAGTAGTCTTAGCGAGGGGAAATCCGACGAGCAGTACTTC. The chain has TRBV19 and TRBJ2-7, with D tentatively TRBD1 or TRBD2 (5 bases each). The CDR3 has 15 residues. Germline V gives CDR1 LNHDA, CDR2 SQIVND (reference sequence). V was clipped by 5 bases and J by 5 bases, with 19 bases between them.

V is TRBV9 and J is TRBJ1-3; D gene uncertain. Germline V gene data show CDR1 as SGDLS and CDR2 as YYNGEE. CDR3 length equals 16 residues. Trimming cost V 4 bases and J 2 bases, with 16 bases left between them. Here the CDR3 DNA reads TGTGCCAGCAGCCTCACGCAAGCTATAGCTGGAAACACCATATATTTT. Residues: CASSLTQAIAGNTIYF.

This clonotype was picked up many times. The CDR3: CASSIPGNQPQHF. As DNA, the CDR3 is TGTGCCAGTAGTATTCCGGGCAATCAGCCCCAGCATTTT. The chain links TRBV19 to TRBJ1-5; D not certain. The V gene's germline CDR1 is LNHDA and CDR2 SQIVND (reference sequence). This CDR3 is built from 13 residues. Trimming shortened V by 3 bases and J by 2 bases, and 5 bases separated the two germline ends.

The V and J genes are TRBV10-3 and TRBJ1-1, with a weak D call TRBD1 (5 bases). Germline lookup yields CDR1 ENHRY and CDR2 SYGVKD. This CDR3 spans 14 amino acids. V gave up 5 bases and J gave up 4 bases, with 14 bases separating them. The CDR3 DNA sequence: TGTGCCATCAGTTCCTGGGGGGATAGCACTGAAGCTTTCTTT. Protein: CAISSWGDSTEAFF.

This clonotype was observed at least ten times. The V call is TRBV20-1, the J call TRBJ2-7; the D is unclear. The germline V and J ends were trimmed by 3 bases and 5 bases, with 11 bases remaining between them. The CDR3 is made up of 12 amino acids. Germline values: CDR1 DFQATT, CDR2 SNEGSKA (reference sequence). This CDR3 reads CSASSGLDEQYF. CDR3 in DNA: TGCAGTGCTAGCTCCGGATTAGACGAGCAGTACTTC.